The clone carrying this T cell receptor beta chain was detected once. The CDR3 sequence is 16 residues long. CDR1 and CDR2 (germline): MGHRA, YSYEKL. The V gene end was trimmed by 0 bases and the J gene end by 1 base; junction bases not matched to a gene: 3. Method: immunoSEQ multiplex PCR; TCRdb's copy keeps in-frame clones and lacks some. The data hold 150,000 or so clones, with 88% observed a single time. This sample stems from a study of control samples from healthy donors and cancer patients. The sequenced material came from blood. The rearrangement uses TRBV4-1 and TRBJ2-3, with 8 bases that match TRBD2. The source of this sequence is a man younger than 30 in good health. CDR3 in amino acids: CASSQDSGLGTDTQYF. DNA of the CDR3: TGCGCCAGCAGCCAAGATTCGGGACTAGGCACAGATACGCAGTATTTT.